A single sample gave rise to the 26 T cell receptor beta chains below, sequenced in a study of high-grade serous ovarian cancer treatment subgroups. The data were produced by immunoSEQ multiplex PCR, yet TCRdb's version contains in-frame clones alone and is incomplete. The sample includes roughly 9,800 clones, around 65% of them seen just once. Tumor samples were obtained before definitive surgery or chemotherapy. Source material: tumor tissue. These receptors all stem from a human donor with high-grade serous ovarian cancer.

V is TRBV9 and J is TRBJ2-2; D unclear. The CDR3 runs to 12 residues. Germline assignment: CDR1 SGDLS and CDR2 YYNGEE. V was shortened by 2 bases and J by 4 bases, with 3 bases between the two germline ends. In nucleotides, the CDR3 is TGTGCCAGCAGCGTCGGCACCGGGGAGCTGTTTTTT. Translated, it gives CASSVGTGELFF.

As concerns this clone: The same CDR3 can be traced to other DNA sequences in this sample. V gene TRBV9 combines with J gene TRBJ1-3; D remains unclear. V was clipped by 2 bases and J by 0 bases, with 9 bases between them. The CDR3 loop spans 15 amino acids. Per germline, CDR1 SGDLS and CDR2 YYNGEE. This CDR3 is CASSVGRISGNTIYF. In DNA, the CDR3 is TGTGCCAGCAGCGTTGGACGTATCTCTGGAAACACCATATATTTT.

This clone has a handful of counts. Mismatch with germline at one junction end may stem from a read error. The chain carries TRBV2 and TRBJ2-3; 7 nucleotides align to TRBD2. CDR1 is SNHLY and CDR2 is FYNNEI in the germline V gene. The CDR3 covers 13 residues. In DNA, the CDR3 is TGCGCTACGGGGGAGGGAGGCACAGATACGCAGTATTTT. It is translated as CATGEGGTDTQYF. Full variable domain (missing parts from reference TRBV2 and TRBJ2-3): EPEVTQTPSHQVTQMGQEVILRCVPISNHLYFYWYRQILGQKVEFLVSFYNNEISEKSEIFDDQFSVERPDGSNFTLKIRSTKLEDSAMYFCATGEGGTDTQYFGPGTRLTVL.

This chain connects TRBV10-3 to TRBJ1-1, with a tentative D call TRBD1 (5 bases). From germline, CDR1 is ENHRY and CDR2 SYGVKD. Trimming stripped 5 bases from V and 1 base from J, with 14 bases between. This CDR3 is built from 15 residues. This CDR3 reads CAISFAQGRNTEAFF. CDR3 nucleotide sequence: TGTGCCATCAGTTTCGCTCAGGGTAGGAACACTGAAGCTTTCTTT.

By sample fraction, this clone is medium-sized. This chain uses TRBV6-6 with TRBJ1-3, with TRBD1 identical over 7 bases. V shed 4 bases and J 0 bases; nucleotides not matched to a gene: 6. This CDR3 has 16 amino acids. Germline CDR1 reads MNHNY; CDR2 reads SVGAGI (reference sequence). The chain's CDR3 is CASSFRGPYSGNTIYF. The CDR3 DNA reads as TGTGCCAGCAGTTTTAGGGGGCCTTACTCTGGAAACACCATATATTTT.

Relative to its sample, this clone is large (0.1 to 1%). The V call is TRBV7-2, the J call TRBJ1-1; a weak D match, TRBD1 (6 bases). Looked up from germline, CDR1 is SGHTA and CDR2 is FQGNSA. With 1 base removed from V and 5 bases from J, the gap between germline ends came to 14 bases. The CDR3 has 15 amino acids. CDR3 nucleotides: TGTGCCAGCAGCTTAGGGACAGCCCCGTGGACTGAAGCTTTCTTT. The encoded protein is CASSLGTAPWTEAFF.

This clone was counted between two and nine times. The chain is built from TRBV5-4 and TRBJ2-1; TRBD2 might be the D (6 bases). The CDR3 runs to 12 residues. V was trimmed by 4 bases and J by 5 bases, leaving 7 bases between them. The germline gives CDR1 SGHNT, CDR2 YYREEE (reference sequence). CDR3 in DNA: TGTGCCAGCAGCCGCGGGAACAATGAGCAGTTCTTC. Amino acid sequence: CASSRGNNEQFF. The full variable domain, rest sourced from reference TRBV5-4 and TRBJ2-1, is ETGVTQSPTHLIKTRGQQVTLRCSSQSGHNTVSWYQQALGQGPQFIFQYYREEENGRGNFPPRFSGLQFPNYSSELNVNALELDDSALYLCASSRGNNEQFFGPGTRLTVL.

The chain employs TRBV9 and TRBJ2-5; D is unclear. V was cut by 1 base and J by 4 bases, with 5 bases left in between. Germline V lookup: CDR1 SGDLS, CDR2 YYNGEE. This CDR3 contains 12 residues. The CDR3 coding sequence is TGTGCCAGCAGCGTATTGGGAGAGACCCAGTACTTC. It encodes CASSVLGETQYF.

This chain links TRBV19 with TRBJ2-2, with a tentative D call TRBD2 (5 bases). The CDR3 totals 14 residues. V lost 11 bases and J lost 2, with 15 bases in between. CDR1 LNHDA and CDR2 SQIVND come from the germline V gene (reference sequence). CDR3 amino acids: CAAEPRGNTGELFF. CDR3 DNA: TGTGCCGCGGAGCCACGGGGAAACACCGGGGAGCTGTTTTTT.

As regards this clone: This sample includes further DNA sequences coding for the same CDR3. The chain has TRBV19 and TRBJ2-1; D could derive from TRBD1 or TRBD2 (5 bases each). Trimming stripped 1 base from V and 4 bases from J, with 11 bases between. The CDR3 has 15 residues. The germline V gene encodes CDR1 LNHDA and CDR2 SQIVND (reference sequence). The CDR3 DNA reads TGTGCCAGTAGTATAGCGGGGCTATCATACAATGAGCAGTTCTTC. Translation: CASSIAGLSYNEQFF.

The chain carries TRBV7-2 and TRBJ2-2, with D maybe TRBD2 (5 bases). Germline values: CDR1 SGHTA, CDR2 FQGNSA. V lost 5 bases and J lost 5, with 12 bases in between. This CDR3 comprises 14 residues. CDR3 sequence: CASSPGLRTGELFF. Written as DNA, the CDR3 is TGTGCCAGCAGCCCCGGACTGAGGACCGGGGAGCTGTTTTTT.

V and J are TRBV19 and TRBJ1-2; D gene unclear. CDR3 length: 17 amino acids. Trimming shortened V by 4 bases and J by 2 bases, and 20 bases separated the two germline ends. Per the germline V gene, CDR1 is LNHDA and CDR2 is SQIVND (reference sequence). The CDR3 is CASSTRASGTGNYGYTF. The CDR3 DNA follows: TGTGCCAGTAGTACCCGGGCGTCCGGTACTGGGAACTATGGCTACACCTTC. Complete variable domain (other parts from reference TRBV19 and TRBJ1-2): DGGITQSPKYLFRKEGQNVTLSCEQNLNHDAMYWYRQDPGQGLRLIYYSQIVNDFQKGDIAEGYSVSREKKESFPLTVTSAQKNPTAFYLCASSTRASGTGNYGYTFGSGTRLTVV.

The gene calls are TRBV14 and TRBJ1-1, with TRBD1 matching over 7 bases. The trim removed 5 bases at V and 0 bases at J, leaving 6 bases unmatched. Germline V CDR1 and CDR2: SGHDN, FVKESK. The length of the CDR3 is 15 residues. For the CDR3, the DNA is TGTGCCAGCAGCACTATCGACAGGGTGAACACTGAAGCTTTCTTT. Translated: CASSTIDRVNTEAFF.

The chain recombines TRBV7-6 with TRBJ1-1; 7 bases align to TRBD1. Per the germline V gene, CDR1 is SGHVS and CDR2 is FNYEAQ. Trimming at V came to 5 bases and at J to 1 base, leaving 10 bases not matched to a gene. CDR3 length: 16 amino acids. The CDR3 loop is CASSPHGRGRNTEAFF. The DNA of the CDR3 is TGTGCCAGCAGCCCCCACGGGAGGGGGCGGAACACTGAAGCTTTCTTT.

The gene calls are TRBV5-1 and TRBJ2-5; D assignment may be TRBD1 or TRBD2 (5 bases each). This CDR3 contains 14 residues. CDR1 and CDR2 from the germline V gene are SGHRS and YFSETQ. V was shortened by 2 bases and J by 2 bases, with 10 bases between the two germline ends. The CDR3 bases are TGCGCCAGCAGCTTCGGGACGAAGCAAGAGACCCAGTACTTC. Encoded protein: CASSFGTKQETQYF.

About this clone: A read error may produce the germline difference seen at one junction end. CDR3 in DNA: TGTGCTAGCAGCTTAGCTAGGACTACCCAAGAGACCCAGTACTTC. Protein: CASSLARTTQETQYF. This chain joins TRBV7-7 and TRBJ2-5, with D tentatively TRBD2 (6 bases). CDR1 and CDR2 from the germline V gene are SSHAT and FNYEAQ (reference sequence). The length of the CDR3 is 15 residues.

This clone has just a few counts. The chain combines TRBV11-2 with TRBJ2-1; D is ambiguous. Germline V lookup: CDR1 SGHAT, CDR2 FQNNGV. The CDR3 is made up of 15 amino acids. Trimming shortened V by 0 bases and J by 0 bases, and 6 bases separated the two germline ends. The CDR3 nucleotides are TGTGCCAGCAGCTTAGATCGTGGCTCCTACAATGAGCAGTTCTTC. It encodes CASSLDRGSYNEQFF.

This clone turned up a few times. The gene calls are TRBV7-2 and TRBJ2-7; a weak D match, TRBD2 (6 bases). This CDR3 has 13 residues. The germline gives CDR1 SGHTA, CDR2 FQGNSA. V lost 5 bases and J lost 7, with 15 bases in between. CDR3 sequence: CASSPGLGREQYF. As DNA, the CDR3 is TGTGCCAGCAGCCCGGGACTTGGGCGTGAGCAGTACTTC.

This chain uses TRBV20-1 with TRBJ2-1, with TRBD2 as a possible D gene (6 bases). CDR1 is DFQATT and CDR2 is SNEGSKA in the germline V gene (reference sequence). This CDR3 has 11 amino acids. V dropped 3 bases and J dropped 14 bases, with 14 bases sitting between them. The CDR3 protein is CSARASAREFF. The CDR3 DNA is TGCAGTGCTAGGGCTAGCGCGAGGGAGTTCTTC.

The sample holds a few counts of this clone. The rearrangement joins TRBV2 to TRBJ1-5, with D tentatively TRBD1 (6 bases). This CDR3 spans 14 amino acids. V gave up 3 bases and J gave up 2 bases, with 8 bases separating them. CDR1 and CDR2 from the germline V gene are SNHLY and FYNNEI. CDR3 coding DNA: TGTGCCAGCAGTGAGAACAGGGGCAATCAGCCCCAGCATTTT. This encodes CASSENRGNQPQHF.

This clone was seen more than once but under ten times. The V gene is TRBV7-3, the J gene TRBJ1-1, with 11 bases lining up with TRBD1. V lost 4 bases, J lost 7 bases, and 2 bases stayed unmatched. Germline V gene sequence: CDR1 SGHTA, CDR2 FQGTGA. This CDR3 contains 13 residues. This chain's CDR3 is CASSSDRGLEAFF. The CDR3 bases are TGTGCCAGCAGCTCGGACAGGGGGCTTGAAGCTTTCTTT.

The rearrangement uses TRBV19 and TRBJ2-3; D gene uncertain. Germline V lookup: CDR1 LNHDA, CDR2 SQIVND (reference sequence). The V end was cut by 8 bases, the J end by 3 bases, with 3 bases between. The CDR3 sequence is 10 residues long. This CDR3 reads CASGTDTQYF. The CDR3 DNA follows: TGTGCCAGTGGGACAGATACGCAGTATTTT.

The chain joins TRBV29-1 to TRBJ2-7, with TRBD2 matching over 8 bases. V lost 1 base and J lost 0; bases outside the gene matches: 8. Germline V CDR1 and CDR2: SQVTM, ANQGSEA. This CDR3 spans 16 amino acids. This CDR3 is CSVEGVSGTSSYEQYF. The CDR3, as DNA: TGCAGCGTTGAAGGGGTTAGCGGGACCAGCTCCTACGAGCAGTACTTC.

V usage is TRBV27 and J usage is TRBJ2-7; D unclear. The CDR3 is made up of 13 amino acids. Trimming took off 4 bases at V and 2 bases at J, with 9 bases between the two ends. CDR1 and CDR2 (germline): MNHEY, SMNVEV (reference sequence). The CDR3 nucleotides read TGTGCCAGCAGTTCCCTAATAGCCTACGAGCAGTACTTC. Translation gives CASSSLIAYEQYF.

J is TRBJ1-1 and V is TRBV30; D is uncertain. This CDR3 is 13 amino acids long. Germline CDR1 reads GTSNPN; CDR2 reads SVGIG (reference sequence). The V end lost 0 bases, the J end lost 5 bases, and 10 bases lay between the germline ends. The CDR3 bases are TGTGCCTGGAGTGTAGGAGGGAATACTGAAGCTTTCTTT. Amino acid sequence: CAWSVGGNTEAFF.

The rearrangement uses TRBV7-6 and TRBJ2-5; D remains ambiguous. V gave up 5 bases and J gave up 2 bases, with 12 bases separating them. Germline CDR1 is SGHVS and CDR2 is FNYEAQ. The CDR3 length is 14 residues. The CDR3 protein is CASSLSWAQETQYF. CDR3 bases: TGTGCCAGCAGCCTCAGTTGGGCTCAAGAGACCCAGTACTTC.